This T cell receptor (beta chain) was identified during a study of response to subunit inactivated influenza vaccine (dated by TCRdb to the late 2010s). A note on the overall study: The study used deep quantitative T cell receptor repertoire profiling to track responses to a trivalent subunit inactivated influenza vaccine.

Library preparation employed RT-PCR. Sequencer: Illumina HiSeq 2500. Using fastp at Q25 and MiXCR, TCRdb reprocessed the public reads and kept productive beta chains. Records with the same CDR3 protein are collapsed into one entry carrying the most frequent genes and DNA. The table for this sample lists fewer than 750,000 distinct CDR3 sequences; around 13% of them were counted only once. The ten largest clones represent 11% of the sample. Paper-wide results and their limitations: It was suggested by the authors that each seasonal influenza vaccination may recruit only a limited number of new T cells.

The CDR3 spans 12 residues, from the cysteine through the phenylalanine. The retained sequence is limited to the CDR3, 36 bases, with the frame set at the first base. CDR1 and CDR2, looked up from the germline V gene, are SGHRS and YFSETQ. Trimming leaves V shorter by 5 bases and J shorter by 6 bases, with the junction holding 4 bases beyond the gene matches. This clonotype was counted between two and nine times. It has no known antigen specificity. The input lacks base qualities; no much larger clone sits a single base away. Sequenced material: PBMCs from blood, taken 11 to 12 days after vaccination. The clonotype originates from a man aged 45-65 years who received an inactivated influenza vaccine. Donor details come from another sample of the same person, matched by shared clones. The sequence links TRBV5-1 to TRBJ1-2, with 7 bases matching TRBD1. This receptor carries the CDR3 CASSPGGDGYTF. The nucleotide sequence reads TGCGCCAGCAGTCCAGGGGGGGATGGCTACACCTTC.